This TCR beta chain appears in the sequencing data of a study of blood T cell repertoires in COVID-19. Germline CDR1 is LNHNV and CDR2 is YYDKDF (reference sequence). The CDR3 loop spans 14 amino acids. V gave up 1 base and J gave up 2 bases, with 8 bases separating them. TCRdb keeps only in-frame clones here, not all; method: immunoSEQ multiplex PCR. The sample has roughly 95,000 clones, around 80% seen once; the top ten hold 4.1%. The sample consisted of peripheral blood. This chain links TRBV15 with TRBJ1-2, with D perhaps TRBD1 (5 bases). This TCR derives from a man aged 55 to 70 with acute or convalescent COVID-19. The CDR3 sequence: CATSRANRNYGYTF. CDR3 bases: TGTGCCACCAGCAGAGCGAACAGGAACTATGGCTACACCTTC.